This T cell receptor (beta chain) was retrieved from a study of blood T cell repertoires in COVID-19. Looking at the study overall: There were acute and convalescent COVID-19 samples, and they came from the United States, Italy and Spain. T cells, B-cell-depleted T cells, or PBMCs provided the cDNA or gDNA that served as material.

Germline trimming cut 1 base from V and 4 bases from J; bases unmatched to any gene: 2. In germline, CDR1 is LNHNV, CDR2 YYDKDF (reference sequence). The CDR3 has 15 amino acids. The data were produced by immunoSEQ multiplex PCR, yet TCRdb's version contains in-frame clones alone and is incomplete. The sample yields 200,000 or so clones, about 80% seen once. Sequenced: peripheral blood. This chain joins TRBV15 and TRBJ1-2, with TRBD1 matching 11 bases. The clonotype originates from a woman aged 55-75 years with acute or convalescent COVID-19. This CDR3 is CATSRGGQGAYGYTF. The DNA of the CDR3 is TGTGCCACCAGCAGAGGAGGACAGGGGGCCTATGGCTACACCTTC.